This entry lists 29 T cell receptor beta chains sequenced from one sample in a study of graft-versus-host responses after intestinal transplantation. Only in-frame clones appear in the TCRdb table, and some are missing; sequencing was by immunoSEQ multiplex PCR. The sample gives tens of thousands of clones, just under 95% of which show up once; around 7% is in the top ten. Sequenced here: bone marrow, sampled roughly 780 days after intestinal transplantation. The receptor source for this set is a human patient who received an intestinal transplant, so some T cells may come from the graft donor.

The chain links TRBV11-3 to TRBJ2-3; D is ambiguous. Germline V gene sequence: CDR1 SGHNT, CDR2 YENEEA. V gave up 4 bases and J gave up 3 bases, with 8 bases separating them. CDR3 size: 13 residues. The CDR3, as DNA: TGTGCCAGCAGCTCCGAAGAGACAGATACGCAGTATTTT. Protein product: CASSSEETDTQYF.

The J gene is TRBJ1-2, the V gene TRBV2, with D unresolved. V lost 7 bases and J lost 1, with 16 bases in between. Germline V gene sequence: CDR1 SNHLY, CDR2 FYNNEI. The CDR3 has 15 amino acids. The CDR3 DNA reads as TGTGCCAGCACCGAGGAACCCATTTATAACTATGGCTACACCTTC. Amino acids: CASTEEPIYNYGYTF.

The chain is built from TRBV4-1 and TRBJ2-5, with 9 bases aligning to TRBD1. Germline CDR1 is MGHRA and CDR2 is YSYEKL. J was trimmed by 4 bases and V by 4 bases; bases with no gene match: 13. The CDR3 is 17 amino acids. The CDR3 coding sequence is TGCGCCAGCAGCCTTTCTCCTGGGACAGGGATAGGAGAGACCCAGTACTTC. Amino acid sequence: CASSLSPGTGIGETQYF.

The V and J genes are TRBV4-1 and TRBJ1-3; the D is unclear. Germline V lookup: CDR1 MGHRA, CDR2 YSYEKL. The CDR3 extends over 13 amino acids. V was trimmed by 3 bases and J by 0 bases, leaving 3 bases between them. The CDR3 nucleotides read TGCGCCAGCAGCCAGATCTCTGGAAACACCATATATTTT. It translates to CASSQISGNTIYF.

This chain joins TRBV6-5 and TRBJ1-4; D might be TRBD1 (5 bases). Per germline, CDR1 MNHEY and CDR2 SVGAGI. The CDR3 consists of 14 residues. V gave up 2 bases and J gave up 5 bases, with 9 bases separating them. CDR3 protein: CASSYEGQNEKLFF. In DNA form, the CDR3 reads TGTGCCAGCAGTTACGAGGGGCAGAATGAAAAACTGTTTTTT.

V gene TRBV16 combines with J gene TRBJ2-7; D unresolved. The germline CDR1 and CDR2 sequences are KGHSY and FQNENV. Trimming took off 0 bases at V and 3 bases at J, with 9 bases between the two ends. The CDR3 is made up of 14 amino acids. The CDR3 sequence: CASSQSGQIYEQYF. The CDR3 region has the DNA TGTGCCAGCAGCCAATCGGGCCAGATCTACGAGCAGTACTTC.

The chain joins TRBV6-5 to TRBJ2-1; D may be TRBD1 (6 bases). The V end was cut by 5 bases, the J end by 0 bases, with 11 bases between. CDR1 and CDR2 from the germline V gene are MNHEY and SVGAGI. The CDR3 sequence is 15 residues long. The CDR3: CASSTQGFSYNEQFF. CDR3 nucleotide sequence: TGTGCCAGCAGTACCCAGGGGTTCTCCTACAATGAGCAGTTCTTC.

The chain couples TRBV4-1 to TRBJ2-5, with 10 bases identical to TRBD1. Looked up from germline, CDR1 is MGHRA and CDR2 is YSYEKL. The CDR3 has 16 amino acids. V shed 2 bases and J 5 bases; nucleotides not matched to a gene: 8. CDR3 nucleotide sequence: TGCGCCAGCAGCCAATTGCGCGGGACAGGGGACGAGACCCAGTACTTC. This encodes CASSQLRGTGDETQYF.

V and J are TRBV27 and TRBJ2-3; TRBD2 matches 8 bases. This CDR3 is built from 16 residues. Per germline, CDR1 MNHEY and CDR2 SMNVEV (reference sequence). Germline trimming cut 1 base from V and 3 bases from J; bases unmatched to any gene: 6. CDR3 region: CASSLWSGGPTDTQYF. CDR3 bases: TGTGCCAGCAGTTTATGGTCGGGAGGGCCAACAGATACGCAGTATTTT.

The CDR3 DNA sequence: TGTGCCAGCAGTGACTCGGCGGGAGTCGGTGGTGAGCAGTTCTTC. Residues: CASSDSAGVGGEQFF. The J gene is TRBJ2-1, the V gene TRBV6-4; 7 bases are a match to TRBD2. The germline gives CDR1 MRHNA, CDR2 SNTAGT. CDR3 length equals 15 residues. Trimming at V came to 0 bases and at J to 9 bases, leaving 8 bases not matched to a gene.

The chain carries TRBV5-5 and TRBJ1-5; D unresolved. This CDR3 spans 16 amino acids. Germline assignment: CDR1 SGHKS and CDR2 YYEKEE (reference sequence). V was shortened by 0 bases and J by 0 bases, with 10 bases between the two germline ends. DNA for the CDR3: TGTGCCAGCAGCTTGGAGCCGCGCAGTAGCAATCAGCCCCAGCATTTT. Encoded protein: CASSLEPRSSNQPQHF.

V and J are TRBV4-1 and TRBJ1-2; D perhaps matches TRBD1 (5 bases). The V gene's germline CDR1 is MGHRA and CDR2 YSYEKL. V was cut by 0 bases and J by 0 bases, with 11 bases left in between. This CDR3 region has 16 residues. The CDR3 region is CASSQDGQEPNYGYTF. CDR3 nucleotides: TGCGCCAGCAGCCAAGATGGACAAGAACCTAACTATGGCTACACCTTC.

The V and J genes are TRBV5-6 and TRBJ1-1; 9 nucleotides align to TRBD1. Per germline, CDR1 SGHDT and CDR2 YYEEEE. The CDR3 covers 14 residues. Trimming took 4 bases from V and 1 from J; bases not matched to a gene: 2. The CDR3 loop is CASSQTGGNTEAFF. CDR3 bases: TGTGCCAGCAGCCAGACAGGGGGGAACACTGAAGCTTTCTTT.

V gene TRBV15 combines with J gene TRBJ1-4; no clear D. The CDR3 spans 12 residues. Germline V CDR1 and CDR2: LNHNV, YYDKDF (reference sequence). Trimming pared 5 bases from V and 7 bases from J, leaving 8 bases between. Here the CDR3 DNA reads TGTGCCACCAGCCCACTAGGTGAAAAACTGTTTTTT. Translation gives CATSPLGEKLFF. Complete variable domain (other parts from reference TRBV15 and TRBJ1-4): DAMVIQNPRYQVTQFGKPVTLSCSQTLNHNVMYWYQQKSSQAPKLLFHYYDKDFNNEADTPDNFQSRRPNTSFCFLDIRSPGLGDTAMYLCATSPLGEKLFFGSGTQLSVL.

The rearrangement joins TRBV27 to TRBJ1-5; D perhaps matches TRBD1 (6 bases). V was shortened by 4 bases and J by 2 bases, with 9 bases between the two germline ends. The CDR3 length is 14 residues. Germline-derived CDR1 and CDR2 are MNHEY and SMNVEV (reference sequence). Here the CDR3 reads CASSYRVGNQPQHF. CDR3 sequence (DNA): TGTGCCAGCAGTTACAGGGTCGGCAATCAGCCCCAGCATTTT.

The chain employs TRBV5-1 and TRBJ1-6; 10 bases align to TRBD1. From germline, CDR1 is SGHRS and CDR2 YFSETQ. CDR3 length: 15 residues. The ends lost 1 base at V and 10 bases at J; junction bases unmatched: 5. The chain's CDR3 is CASSLTGTGDSPLHF. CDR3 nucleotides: TGCGCCAGCAGCTTGACCGGGACAGGGGACTCACCCCTCCACTTT.

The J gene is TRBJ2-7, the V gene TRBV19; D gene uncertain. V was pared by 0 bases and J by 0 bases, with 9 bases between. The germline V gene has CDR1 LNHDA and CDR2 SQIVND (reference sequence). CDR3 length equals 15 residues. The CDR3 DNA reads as TGTGCCAGTAGTATAGAACTTTCAAGCTCCTACGAGCAGTACTTC. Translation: CASSIELSSSYEQYF.

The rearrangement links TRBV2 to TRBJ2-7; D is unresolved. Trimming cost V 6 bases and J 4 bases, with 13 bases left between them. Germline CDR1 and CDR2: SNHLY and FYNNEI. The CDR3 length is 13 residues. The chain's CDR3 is CASRPRTVYEQYF. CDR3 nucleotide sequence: TGTGCCAGCAGGCCCAGGACGGTTTACGAGCAGTACTTC.

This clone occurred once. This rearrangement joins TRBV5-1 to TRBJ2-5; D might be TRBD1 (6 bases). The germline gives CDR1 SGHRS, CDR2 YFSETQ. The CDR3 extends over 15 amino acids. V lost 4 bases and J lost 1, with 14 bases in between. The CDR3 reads CASSPAGQIQETQYF. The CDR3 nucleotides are TGCGCCAGCAGCCCGGCCGGACAGATCCAAGAGACCCAGTACTTC. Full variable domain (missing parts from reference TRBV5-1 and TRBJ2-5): KAGVTQTPRYLIKTRGQQVTLSCSPISGHRSVSWYQQTPGQGLQFLFEYFSETQRNKGNFPGRFSGRQFSNSRSEMNVSTLELGDSALYLCASSPAGQIQETQYFGPGTRLLVL.

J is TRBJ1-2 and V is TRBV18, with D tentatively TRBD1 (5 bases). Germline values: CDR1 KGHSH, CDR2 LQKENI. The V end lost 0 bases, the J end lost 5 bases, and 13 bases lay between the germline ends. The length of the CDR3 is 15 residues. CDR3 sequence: CASSPPEGQWYGYTF. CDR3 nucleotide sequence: TGTGCCAGCTCACCACCGGAGGGGCAGTGGTATGGCTACACCTTC.

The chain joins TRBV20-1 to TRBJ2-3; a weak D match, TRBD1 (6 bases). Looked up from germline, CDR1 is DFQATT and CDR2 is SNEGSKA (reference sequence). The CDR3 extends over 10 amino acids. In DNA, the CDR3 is TGCAGCGGCCGGGACATTGCGCAGTATTTT. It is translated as CSGRDIAQYF.

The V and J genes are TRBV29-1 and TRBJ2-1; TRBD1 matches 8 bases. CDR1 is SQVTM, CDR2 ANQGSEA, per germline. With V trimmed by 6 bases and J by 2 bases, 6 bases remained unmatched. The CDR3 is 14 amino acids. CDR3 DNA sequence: TGCAGCGTCAAGGGACAGGTACCCTACAATGAGCAGTTCTTC. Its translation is CSVKGQVPYNEQFF.

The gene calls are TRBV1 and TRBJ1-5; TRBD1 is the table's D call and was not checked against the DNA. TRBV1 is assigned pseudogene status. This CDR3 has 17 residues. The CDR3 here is CTSSQDRQAGGNQPQHF. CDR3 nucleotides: TGCACCAGCAGCCAAGACAGACAGGCCGGAGGCAATCAGCCCCAGCATTTT.

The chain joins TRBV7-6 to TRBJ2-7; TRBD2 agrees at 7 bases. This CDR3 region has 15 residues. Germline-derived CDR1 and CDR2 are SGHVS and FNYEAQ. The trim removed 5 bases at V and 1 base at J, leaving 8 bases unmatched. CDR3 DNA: TGTGCCAGCAGCCTAGACCGGGGGGATTCCTACGAGCAGTACTTC. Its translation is CASSLDRGDSYEQYF.

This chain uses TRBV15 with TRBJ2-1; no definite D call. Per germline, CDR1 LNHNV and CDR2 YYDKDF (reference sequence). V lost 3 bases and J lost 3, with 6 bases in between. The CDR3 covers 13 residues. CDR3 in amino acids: CATSSWGYNEQFF. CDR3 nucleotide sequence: TGTGCCACCAGCAGCTGGGGCTACAATGAGCAGTTCTTC.

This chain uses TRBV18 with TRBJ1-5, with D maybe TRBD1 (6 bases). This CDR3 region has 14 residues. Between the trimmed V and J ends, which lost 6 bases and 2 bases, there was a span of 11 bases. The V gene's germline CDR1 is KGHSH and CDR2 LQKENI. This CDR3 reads CASSPRQGNQPQHF. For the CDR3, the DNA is TGTGCCAGCTCTCCAAGACAGGGCAATCAGCCCCAGCATTTT.

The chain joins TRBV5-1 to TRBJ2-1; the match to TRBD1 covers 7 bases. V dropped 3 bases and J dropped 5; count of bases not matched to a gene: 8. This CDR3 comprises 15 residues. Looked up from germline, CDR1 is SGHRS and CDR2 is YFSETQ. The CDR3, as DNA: TGCGCCAGCAGCTACCCCCGGGACAGTGACAATGAGCAGTTCTTC. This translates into CASSYPRDSDNEQFF.

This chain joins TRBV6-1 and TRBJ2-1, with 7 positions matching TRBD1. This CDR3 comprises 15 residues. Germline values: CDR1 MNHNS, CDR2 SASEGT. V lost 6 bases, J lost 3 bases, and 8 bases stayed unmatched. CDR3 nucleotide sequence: TGTGCCAGCAGCCACATCCGGGACAGCTACAATGAGCAGTTCTTC. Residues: CASSHIRDSYNEQFF.

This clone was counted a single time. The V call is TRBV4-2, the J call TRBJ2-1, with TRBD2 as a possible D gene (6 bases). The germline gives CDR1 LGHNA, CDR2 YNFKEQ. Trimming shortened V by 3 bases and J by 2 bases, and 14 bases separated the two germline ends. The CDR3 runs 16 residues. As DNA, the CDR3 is TGTGCCAGCAGCCACCCGCCGGAGGGGCCCTACAATGAGCAGTTCTTC. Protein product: CASSHPPEGPYNEQFF.